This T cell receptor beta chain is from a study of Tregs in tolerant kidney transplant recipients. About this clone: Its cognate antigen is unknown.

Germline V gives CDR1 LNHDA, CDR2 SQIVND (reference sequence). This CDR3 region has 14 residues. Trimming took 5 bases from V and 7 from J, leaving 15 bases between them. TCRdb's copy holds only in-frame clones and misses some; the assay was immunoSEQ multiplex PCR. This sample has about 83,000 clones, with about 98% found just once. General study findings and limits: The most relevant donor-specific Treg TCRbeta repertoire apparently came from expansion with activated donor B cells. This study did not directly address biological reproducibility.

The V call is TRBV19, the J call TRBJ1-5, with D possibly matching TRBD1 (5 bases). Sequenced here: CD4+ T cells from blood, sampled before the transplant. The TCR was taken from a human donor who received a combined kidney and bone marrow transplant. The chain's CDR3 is CASSERSEGQPQHF. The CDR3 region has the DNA TGTGCCAGTAGTGAAAGATCGGAGGGGCAGCCCCAGCATTTT.